The present T cell receptor (beta chain) was sequenced within a study of cytomegalovirus exposure and HLA in healthy donors. Germline V gene data show CDR1 as MNHEY and CDR2 as SMNVEV (reference sequence). V shed 3 bases and J shed 2 bases, with 7 bases lying between them. The CDR3 contains 13 residues. Study-level points and caveats: In a later analysis, CMV-associated beta chains were mostly HLA-associated, it appeared. In most subjects, TCR beta sequences reportedly gave accurate predictions of HLA-A and HLA-B alleles. Association with HLA alleles at 0.05 false discovery rate was found for around 15,000 TCR beta sequences in a later analysis. CMV serostatus was the sole immune exposure information available.

About this clone itself: The antigen remains undetermined.

The PCR made use of 60 Vbeta and 13 Jbeta primers. TCRdb's copy holds only in-frame clones and misses some; the assay was immunoSEQ multiplex PCR. The sample includes under 45,000 clones, roughly 80% seen only once; the top ten take 6%. The TCR comes from a male donor in good health and CMV-seronegative. The rearrangement links TRBV27 to TRBJ1-1; D unresolved. The source material was PBMCs. This CDR3 is CASSFGLNTEAFF. The CDR3 region has the DNA TGTGCCAGCAGTTTCGGTCTTAACACTGAAGCTTTCTTT.